What follows are 2 T cell receptor beta chains derived from one specimen sequenced in a study of T cell changes during pregnancy in multiple sclerosis. TCRdb's copy holds only in-frame clones and misses some; the assay was immunoSEQ multiplex PCR. The data show some 100,000 clones, over 85% seen once. Sequences were derived from peripheral blood, sampled in the second trimester of pregnancy. Receptors originate from a female donor with multiple sclerosis, enrolled in a pregnancy study.

This chain joins TRBV7-9 and TRBJ1-1, with 9 bases aligning to TRBD1. With V trimmed by 4 bases and J by 6 bases, 6 bases remained unmatched. Germline V lookup: CDR1 SEHNR, CDR2 FQNEAQ (reference sequence). The CDR3 is made up of 14 amino acids. CDR3 nucleotide sequence: TGTGCCAGCAGCTGGAAGAACAGGGGGCCTGAAGCTTTCTTT. It codes for CASSWKNRGPEAFF.

This clone was seen only once. DNA for the CDR3: TGCAGCGTTGAAGATCTGCGGCACCCGGGGGATGAGCAGTTCTTC. Encoded protein: CSVEDLRHPGDEQFF. V usage is TRBV29-1 and J usage is TRBJ2-1, with D perhaps matching TRBD2 (6 bases). The CDR3 loop spans 15 amino acids. Per germline, CDR1 SQVTM and CDR2 ANQGSEA. V was pared by 0 bases and J by 8 bases, with 17 bases between.